The 21 T cell receptor beta chains below were found in one sample sequenced in a study of T cells expressing NK-cell markers. TCRdb re-called the 5' RACE reads; every CDR3 protein appears as one record, without DNA. This sample's clone table lists around 470,000 distinct CDR3 sequences. Sequenced material: blood T cells: a sorted CD56 or NKG2C T cell subset, CD4+ or CD8+ T cells, or bulk PBMC T cells (not recorded which). These receptors all come from a woman between 45 and 60 years old in good health.

The V gene is TRBV20-1, the J gene TRBJ2-7. The CDR3 consists of 12 residues. Germline CDR1 DFQATT, CDR2 SNEGSKA (reference sequence). This CDR3 reads CSARLTHYEQYF.

The rearrangement links TRBV12-3 or TRBV12-4 to TRBJ1-5; the TRBD1 assignment by TCRdb is unverifiable without DNA. CDR3 size: 14 residues. The CDR3 sequence: CASKGGTVLGAQHF.

The V and J genes are TRBV5-1 and TRBJ1-2; TCRdb indicates TRBD1, and absent DNA this call remains unverified. The CDR3 is 16 residues long. The germline CDR1 and CDR2 sequences are SGHRS and YFSETQ. The CDR3 spells CASSLPDRGRGYGYTF.

The chain uses TRBV6-5 and TRBJ2-1; TCRdb outputs TRBD1, but without DNA this stays unchecked. This CDR3 is built from 16 residues. Germline assignment: CDR1 MNHEY and CDR2 SVGAGI. CDR3 in amino acids: CASRQQGRSRYNEQFF.

This chain links TRBV20-1 with TRBJ2-3. The length of the CDR3 is 12 residues. Germline V gene sequence: CDR1 DFQATT, CDR2 SNEGSKA (reference sequence). CDR3: CSAMGHSSTQYF.

The J gene is TRBJ2-1, the V gene TRBV6-5; lacking DNA, the TRBD2 call made by TCRdb goes unchecked. Germline V gene data show CDR1 as MNHEY and CDR2 as SVGAGI. The CDR3 loop spans 13 amino acids. CDR3 amino acids: CASSRSGSYEQFF.

This sequence joins TRBV2 and TRBJ2-2; TCRdb lists TRBD2, though no DNA is available to test this call. The CDR3 loop spans 13 amino acids. Looked up from germline, CDR1 is SNHLY and CDR2 is FYNNEI. The CDR3 sequence: CASSLGGIGELFF.

The chain couples TRBV20-1 to TRBJ1-3. Looked up from germline, CDR1 is DFQATT and CDR2 is SNEGSKA (reference sequence). This CDR3 region has 15 residues. The CDR3 loop reads CSARSIPRPGNTIYF.

This chain uses TRBV27 with TRBJ2-2; TCRdb lists TRBD1, though no DNA is available to test this call. Germline CDR1 reads MNHEY; CDR2 reads SMNVEV (reference sequence). This CDR3 spans 15 amino acids. The CDR3 spells CASSFGGIGTGELFF.

The chain employs TRBV5-1 and TRBJ2-7; TCRdb lists TRBD2, though no DNA is available to test this call. From germline, CDR1 is SGHRS and CDR2 YFSETQ. The CDR3 runs 13 residues. This chain's CDR3 is CASSLRPSFEQYF.

The J gene is TRBJ1-5, the V gene TRBV30. The CDR3 length is 14 residues. CDR1 and CDR2 from the germline V gene are GTSNPN and SVGIG (reference sequence). The CDR3 region is CAWSVDRGNQPQHF.

The chain has TRBV20-1 and TRBJ2-1; TCRdb lists TRBD2, though no DNA is available to test this call. CDR1 and CDR2 (germline): DFQATT, SNEGSKA (reference sequence). The CDR3 has 12 residues. This chain's CDR3 is CSARGEVDEQFF.

This chain uses TRBV4-2 with TRBJ2-2; TCRdb calls TRBD1, which cannot be checked without DNA. Germline-derived CDR1 and CDR2 are LGHNA and YNFKEQ. There are 19 residues in the CDR3. CDR3 residues: CASSQVGLRGRPNTGELFF.

This sequence joins TRBV7-9 and TRBJ2-5; no DNA is available, so the TRBD2 call from TCRdb remains unchecked. This CDR3 has 18 residues. Germline V gene data show CDR1 as SEHNR and CDR2 as FQNEAQ (reference sequence). CDR3 loop: CASSLGGLAGGGEETQYF.

CDR3 amino acids: CASSLSQGVAEKLFF. J is TRBJ1-4 and V is TRBV5-6; no DNA is available, so the TRBD1 call from TCRdb remains unchecked. Germline V gene sequence: CDR1 SGHDT, CDR2 YYEEEE. This CDR3 has 15 residues.

V is TRBV10-1 and J is TRBJ2-1; TCRdb calls TRBD1, which cannot be checked without DNA. This CDR3 region has 17 residues. The germline gives CDR1 WNHNN, CDR2 SYGVQD (reference sequence). CDR3: CASSVSRGGPNYNEQFF.

V is TRBV10-3 and J is TRBJ2-1; the TCRdb D gene call, TRBD1, has no DNA to confirm it. The length of the CDR3 is 16 residues. Germline V gene lookup returns CDR1 ENHRY and CDR2 SYGVKD. The CDR3 spells CAISDGTPSSYNEQFF.

This chain connects TRBV6-1 to TRBJ1-5. Germline CDR1 and CDR2: MNHNS and SASEGT. This CDR3 is built from 15 residues. CDR3 sequence reads: CASSQGLPSNQPQHF.

V is TRBV7-9 and J is TRBJ2-2. From germline, CDR1 is SEHNR and CDR2 FQNEAQ (reference sequence). The CDR3 spans 14 residues. The CDR3 sequence: CASAKVVYTGELFF. Full variable domain (remainder filled in from reference TRBV7-9 and TRBJ2-2): DTGVSQNPRHKITKRGQNVTFRCDPISEHNRLYWYRQTLGQGPEFLTYFQNEAQLEKSRLLSDRFSAERPKGSFSTLEIQRTEQGDSAMYLCASAKVVYTGELFFGEGSRLTVL.

This chain connects TRBV12-3 or TRBV12-4 to TRBJ1-1; without DNA, the TCRdb call of TRBD1 cannot be checked. The CDR3 sequence is 14 residues long. CDR3 loop: CASSFWGPGTEAFF.

This chain connects TRBV24-1 to TRBJ2-1; TCRdb proposes TRBD2, but this gene call is untestable without DNA. This CDR3 is 17 amino acids long. Germline-derived CDR1 and CDR2 are KGHDR and SFDVKD. The CDR3 region is CATSDRSGRGSYNEQFF.